This T cell receptor (beta chain) was observed in a study of vaccination effects on CD4 cells after COVID-19 (dated by TCRdb to 2022 to 2024). For context, the study as a whole: In the ViraFEST assay, PBMC were stimulated with viral peptide pools, and antigen-specific CD4+ T cell clonotypes were then identified by expansion using TCR sequencing. A total of roughly 9 COVID-19 convalescent patients and a few SARS-CoV-2-naive healthy vaccine recipients were included in the full study. Cultures from other donors in the study were sequenced using the Oncomine TCR Beta short-read assay on an Illumina iSeq 100. Each participant got two doses of an mRNA SARS-CoV-2 vaccine, either BNT162b2 or mRNA-1273. Some 2 million PBMC per well were cultured in IMDM with around 5% human AB serum, 9 to 10 IU/ml IL-2 and gentamicin, plus 10 ug/ml peptides. The study compared SARS-CoV-2 spike-specific CD4+ TCR repertoires before and after mRNA vaccination in COVID-19 convalescent patients and infection-naive vaccine recipients.

General findings and caveats noted by the study authors: The study was limited by a small number of convalescent patients and lacked early post-infection timepoints. In healthy vaccine recipients, vaccine-induced clones were almost all SARS-CoV-2 mono-reactive, with only 1 of 255 cross-reactive with common cold coronaviruses. Both infection-induced and vaccine-induced clones contracted markedly at late post-vaccination timepoints, which is consistent with waning T cell responses.

After more than 9 days of culture, CD4+ T cells were isolated with the EasySep CD4+ T cell isolation kit. None of the healthy vaccine recipients had a prior SARS-CoV-2 infection, which was confirmed by nucleocapsid antibody tests that came back negative both before and after vaccination. On days 3 and 7, half of the culture medium was replaced with fresh IL-2-containing medium. Unless noted otherwise, every peptide stimulation condition was grown in triplicate wells. Using Ficoll-Paque Plus gradient centrifugation, PBMC were separated from whole blood and then either used fresh or cryopreserved at -140C. The QIAamp micro DNA kit was used to extract genomic DNA from the cultured CD4+ T cells. A remark on this clone: Its antigen is unknown. Qualities for individual bases were not recorded, and no much larger clone is one base off.

Library preparation used the immunoSEQ multiplex PCR assay. DNA from the CD4+ T cells that had been cultured and isolated underwent TCR beta CDR3 sequencing. Per the source publication's procedure: Non-productive TCR sequences were discarded, and reads were trimmed to the CDR3 region, with only CDR3s of 7 or more amino acids retained. Antigen-specific clonotypes were identified with the MANAFEST web app by comparing expansion in peptide wells against reference cultures. For clones to be considered positive, expansion at FDR<0.05 versus reference and all other wells, an odds ratio above 5, and a frequency above 0.1% in two replicate wells were required. A clonotype was called cross-reactive if it was significantly expanded both in SARS-CoV-2 spike wells and in at least one common cold coronavirus spike condition. Levenshtein distance calculated with the stringdist R package was used to assess CDR3 similarity, and unrooted trees were constructed with ape in R 3.6.1. TCRdb stores this immuneACCESS table with in-frame sequences only. Part of the clones is absent; in the studies checked, under half of the shortfall reflects unresolved V genes, and no reason is known for the rest. V, J and clone size reflect that table, while D and trimming were determined from the DNA. The sample table holds about 58,000 clones, of which over 60% were seen once. The top ten clones comprise approximately 3% of the sample.

The starting material was CD4+ T cells from PBMCs cultured without peptide, obtained before COVID-19 vaccination. The receptor was derived from a human donor who received a COVID-19 vaccine.

CDR3 reads: CASSQASGATDTQYF. At the DNA level, the sequence is TGCGCCAGCAGCCAGGCTAGCGGGGCCACAGATACGCAGTATTTT. The chain is assembled from TRBV4-1 and TRBJ2-3, and 9 junction bases match TRBD2. V loses 3 bases at its end and J loses 2 bases; junction bases beyond the gene matches: 3. CDR1 and CDR2 are drawn from the germline V gene: MGHRA, YSYEKL. The CDR3 contains 15 residues, cysteine and phenylalanine counted. Just the 45-base CDR3 DNA is kept, in frame starting at base 1.